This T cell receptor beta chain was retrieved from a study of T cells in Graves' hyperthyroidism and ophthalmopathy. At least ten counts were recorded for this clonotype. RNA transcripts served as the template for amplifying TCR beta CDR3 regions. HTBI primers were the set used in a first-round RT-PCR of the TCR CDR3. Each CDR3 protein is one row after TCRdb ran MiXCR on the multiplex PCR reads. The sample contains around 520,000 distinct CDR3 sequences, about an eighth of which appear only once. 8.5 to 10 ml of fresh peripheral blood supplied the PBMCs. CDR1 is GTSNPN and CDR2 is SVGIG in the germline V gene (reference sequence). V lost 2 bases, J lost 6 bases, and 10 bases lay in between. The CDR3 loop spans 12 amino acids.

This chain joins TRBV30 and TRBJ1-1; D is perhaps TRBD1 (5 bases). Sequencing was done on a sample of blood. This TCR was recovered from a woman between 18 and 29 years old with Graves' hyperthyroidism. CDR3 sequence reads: CAWSRGSSEAFF. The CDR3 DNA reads TGTGCCTGGAGTAGGGGATCATCTGAAGCTTTCTTT. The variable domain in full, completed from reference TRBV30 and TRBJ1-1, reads SQTIHQWPATLVQPVGSPLSLECTVEGTSNPNLYWYRQAAGRGLQLLFYSVGIGQISSEVPQNLSASRPQDRQFILSSKKLLLSDSGFYLCAWSRGSSEAFFGQGTRLTVV.